Listed below are T cell receptor beta chains from one sample, sequenced in a study of T-cell memory formation after mild COVID-19. TCRdb re-derived calls from the 5' RACE reads in MiXCR, one entry per CDR3 protein. Among under 450,000 distinct CDR3 sequences listed, roughly a quarter were seen once. What was sequenced was PBMCs or a T cell subset sorted from them (not recorded which). These receptors were obtained from an adult woman who had mild COVID-19 (a few samples of this study predate the infection). Cell type and time point are not known. The CDR3 runs from the conserved cysteine through the conserved F or W. The order of the fields is CDR3 protein, CDR3 DNA, J gene, clone size, D gene, V gene. A D gene is named only where the DNA matches it firmly. Clone size, where shown, is once, few, many, or a class for clones that have expanded.

CASSFGGGYTGELFF,TGTGCCAGCAGTTTCGGCGGGGGGTACACCGGGGAGCTGTTTTTT,TRBJ2-2,-,TRBD2,TRBV27
CSARVPRQGVDTQYF,TGCAGTGCTAGAGTCCCTCGACAGGGAGTGGATACGCAGTATTTT,TRBJ2-3,-,TRBD1,TRBV20-1
CASAPGQGARNEQFF,TGTGCCAGCGCCCCGGGACAGGGGGCGAGGAATGAGCAGTTCTTC,TRBJ2-1,-,TRBD1,TRBV7-3
CASSFQGTPYEQYF,TGTGCCAGCAGTTTTCAGGGGACCCCCTACGAGCAGTACTTC,TRBJ2-7,few,-,TRBV12-3/TRBV12-4
CASNFMWTAMNTEAFF,TGTGCCAGTAATTTCATGTGGACAGCAATGAACACTGAAGCTTTCTTT,TRBJ1-1,-,-,TRBV19
CASSQERGDEQFF,TGCGCCAGCAGCCAAGAAAGGGGGGATGAGCAGTTCTTC,TRBJ2-1,-,-,TRBV4-3
CASSLKGVQETQYF,TGTGCCAGCAGTTTAAAGGGAGTCCAAGAGACCCAGTACTTC,TRBJ2-5,-,-,TRBV12-3/TRBV12-4
CASSYDPAGMNTEAFF,TGCGCCAGCAGCTACGACCCGGCGGGGATGAACACTGAAGCTTTCTTT,TRBJ1-1,many,-,TRBV5-1
CSARDWSPYEQYF,TGCAGTGCTAGAGACTGGAGCCCCTACGAGCAGTACTTC,TRBJ2-7,-,-,TRBV20-1
CASSPLEGLAGGLIFF,TGTGCCAGCAGCCCCCTAGAAGGACTAGCGGGAGGGCTGATTTTCTTC,TRBJ2-1,-,TRBD2,TRBV7-9
CASTDRDRDIAPLHF,TGTGCCAGCACCGACCGGGACAGGGATATCGCACCCCTCCACTTT,TRBJ1-6,-,TRBD1,TRBV6-2/TRBV6-3
CASEKALEEKLFF,TGTGCCAGCGAGAAGGCCTTGGAGGAAAAACTGTTTTTT,TRBJ1-4,-,-,TRBV5-6
CASSHGQGAPAGELFF,TGTGCCAGCAGCCACGGACAGGGGGCGCCGGCCGGGGAGCTGTTTTTT,TRBJ2-2,few,TRBD1,TRBV7-6
CSVLTPATYEQYF,TGCAGCGTCCTGACCCCGGCAACCTACGAGCAGTACTTC,TRBJ2-7,-,-,TRBV29-1
CASSSRGTWNTEAFF,TGTGCCAGCAGCTCCCGGGGGACGTGGAACACTGAAGCTTTCTTT,TRBJ1-1,-,-,TRBV11-3
CASSSDRTPGNEQFF,TGTGCCAGCAGTAGTGACAGGACCCCTGGCAATGAGCAGTTCTTC,TRBJ2-1,-,-,TRBV6-6
CATSRGEIDRGYGYTF,TGTGCCACCAGCAGAGGGGAGATCGACAGGGGGTACGGCTACACCTTC,TRBJ1-2,-,TRBD1,TRBV15
CASSDFGTTRDQPQHF,TGTGCCAGCAGTGACTTCGGGACAACTCGGGATCAGCCCCAGCATTTT,TRBJ1-5,few,-,TRBV6-1
CASSLVTSGSPGELFF,TGTGCCAGCAGCCTGGTAACTAGCGGGAGTCCCGGGGAGCTGTTTTTT,TRBJ2-2,few,TRBD2,TRBV4-2
CASRSPGLPLDTQYF,TGCGCCAGCAGGTCCCCGGGACTGCCTTTGGATACGCAGTATTTT,TRBJ2-3,few,-,TRBV5-1
CASAREGGYEQYF,TGCGCCAGCGCCCGGGAGGGCGGCTACGAGCAGTACTTC,TRBJ2-7,-,TRBD2,TRBV5-1
CASSTQGGGTEAFF,TGTGCCAGCAGTACACAGGGAGGGGGCACTGAAGCTTTCTTT,TRBJ1-1,few,-,TRBV12-3/TRBV12-4
CASREGQFGYTF,TGTGCCAGCAGGGAAGGGCAGTTTGGCTACACCTTC,TRBJ1-2,-,-,TRBV9
CASSRWTGGSDYEQYF,TGCGCCAGCAGCAGATGGACAGGAGGCTCCGACTACGAGCAGTACTTC,TRBJ2-7,few,TRBD1,TRBV5-1
CASTDIRGGETQYF,TGCGCCAGCACCGACATCCGGGGGGGGGAGACCCAGTACTTC,TRBJ2-5,-,TRBD2,TRBV5-1
CATSRDWGVGTDTQYF,TGTGCCACCAGCAGAGATTGGGGGGTCGGAACAGATACGCAGTATTTT,TRBJ2-3,few,-,TRBV15
CASSLHSDREKLFF,TGTGCCAGCAGCTTACACAGTGACCGGGAAAAACTGTTTTTT,TRBJ1-4,few,-,TRBV7-9
CSVEVVNTEAFF,TGCAGCGTTGAGGTGGTCAATACTGAAGCTTTCTTT,TRBJ1-1,-,-,TRBV29-1
CASSLGANEQFF,TGCGCCAGCAGCTTGGGAGCAAATGAGCAGTTCTTC,TRBJ2-1,many,-,TRBV5-1
CASSSGTGEQYF,TGTGCCAGCAGCTCCGGTACGGGCGAGCAGTACTTC,TRBJ2-7,-,-,TRBV5-6
CSASPGNMNTEAFF,TGCAGTGCCAGCCCGGGAAACATGAACACTGAAGCTTTCTTT,TRBJ1-1,few,-,TRBV20-1
CSVGGDRGLPADTQYF,TGCAGCGTTGGAGGGGACAGGGGGCTCCCCGCAGATACGCAGTATTTT,TRBJ2-3,few,TRBD1,TRBV29-1
CASSQATRYNYGYTF,TGTGCCAGCAGCCAAGCGACGCGCTATAACTATGGCTACACCTTC,TRBJ1-2,-,-,TRBV3-1
CASSLTISSADTQYF,TGTGCCAGCAGCTTAACGATTAGCAGCGCAGATACGCAGTATTTT,TRBJ2-3,-,-,TRBV7-9
CSVEGGTGPQETQYF,TGCAGCGTTGAAGGTGGGACAGGACCACAAGAGACCCAGTACTTC,TRBJ2-5,-,TRBD1,TRBV29-1
CASSWTGTDTQYF,TGTGCCAGCAGCTGGACGGGCACAGATACGCAGTATTTT,TRBJ2-3,few,-,TRBV7-9
CASAGLARMNEQFF,TGTGCCTCTGCGGGACTAGCGCGGATGAATGAGCAGTTCTTC,TRBJ2-1,-,TRBD2,TRBV6-2/TRBV6-3
CASRPQGTNSPLHF,TGTGCCAGCAGGCCACAGGGTACTAATTCACCCCTCCACTTT,TRBJ1-6,-,-,TRBV2
CASSQGTSLDEQYF,TGCGCCAGCAGCCAAGGGACTAGCCTGGACGAGCAGTACTTC,TRBJ2-7,few,TRBD2,TRBV4-3
CSARDVALRGEQFF,TGCAGTGCTAGAGATGTGGCCCTCCGCGGTGAGCAGTTCTTC,TRBJ2-1,-,-,TRBV20-1
CASSWRVGADTQYF,TGTGCCAGCAGCTGGCGGGTCGGGGCAGATACGCAGTATTTT,TRBJ2-3,few,-,TRBV7-9
CASSPPVERGGTGELFF,TGTGCCAGCAGTCCTCCCGTTGAGCGGGGGGGCACCGGGGAGCTGTTTTTT,TRBJ2-2,-,TRBD2,TRBV27
CASSQEFLSNQPQHF,TGCGCCAGCAGCCAAGAATTTCTGAGCAATCAGCCCCAGCATTTT,TRBJ1-5,-,-,TRBV4-1
CSARGSRGQVIMGNQPQHF,TGCAGTGCTAGAGGGTCGCGGGGACAGGTTATAATGGGCAATCAGCCCCAGCATTTT,TRBJ1-5,-,TRBD1,TRBV20-1
CSASRPIGGSNTEAFF,TGCAGTGCTTCCAGGCCCATTGGAGGATCGAACACTGAAGCTTTCTTT,TRBJ1-1,once,-,TRBV20-1
CASSSPDGLNTGELFF,TGTGCCAGCAGCTCCCCCGACGGACTGAACACCGGGGAGCTGTTTTTT,TRBJ2-2,few,-,TRBV7-8
CASSSDASSYNEQFF,TGTGCCAGTAGTAGTGACGCGAGCTCCTACAATGAGCAGTTCTTC,TRBJ2-1,-,-,TRBV19
CASSQVSGGAETQYF,TGTGCCAGCAGCCAAGTATCAGGGGGCGCAGAGACCCAGTACTTC,TRBJ2-5,few,TRBD1,TRBV14
CASSSLRVGRYTEAFF,TGTGCCAGCAGTTCCCTTCGGGTAGGGAGGTACACTGAAGCTTTCTTT,TRBJ1-1,few,-,TRBV7-9
CASSLGLLAKNIQYF,TGTGCCAGCAGTTTGGGACTACTAGCCAAAAACATTCAGTACTTC,TRBJ2-4,-,TRBD2,TRBV12-3/TRBV12-4
CASSLGGEGTEAFF,TGTGCCAGCAGTTTAGGGGGGGAAGGCACTGAAGCTTTCTTT,TRBJ1-1,few,-,TRBV27
CATSGAGKVTQYF,TGTGCCACCAGTGGAGCTGGAAAAGTAACGCAGTATTTT,TRBJ2-3,few,-,TRBV24-1
CASSARGANTGELFF,TGCGCCAGCAGCGCACGAGGGGCCAACACCGGGGAGCTGTTTTTT,TRBJ2-2,-,-,TRBV5-1
CASSLRSGLLVYEQYF,TGTGCCAGCAGCTTGAGATCGGGACTCCTCGTCTACGAGCAGTACTTC,TRBJ2-7,-,-,TRBV7-9